Listed here is a single T cell receptor beta chain. The CDR3 is 15 residues long. The germline V gene has CDR1 SGHDN and CDR2 FVKESK. Deletions cut 0 bases from V and 7 bases from J, with 12 bases between. How the authors handled the data: Researchers report that nucleated cell counts were estimated from reference gene primer amplification. The protocol was immunoSEQ multiplex PCR, while the TCRdb copy is restricted to in-frame clones and leaves out a portion. That table is the source of V, J and clone size, and D and trimming were worked out from the DNA. The sample contains about 180,000 clones, 70% to 90% of which appear only once. The sample is drawn from a study of blood T cell repertoires in COVID-19. As for the study in general: Sites across the United States, Italy and Spain contributed samples from acute and convalescent COVID-19.

The sequenced sample consisted of peripheral blood. V and J are TRBV14 and TRBJ1-4; maybe TRBD1 (6 bases). The source is a man aged 45-65 years with active or convalescent COVID-19. The CDR3 sequence is CASSQDDRPREKLFF. In DNA form, the CDR3 reads TGTGCCAGCAGCCAAGATGACAGGCCGCGTGAAAAACTGTTTTTT.